The 28 T cell receptor beta chains below were found in one sample sequenced in a study of T cells after yellow fever vaccination. MiXCR was run by TCRdb on the 5' RACE reads, yielding one entry per CDR3 protein. The sample comprises a few hundred thousand distinct CDR3 sequences, about 19% of which are singletons, and roughly 13% rests with the top ten. The sample here was PBMCs, taken 15 days after the yellow fever booster vaccination. These receptors were taken from a man aged 25-45 years who received the YFV17D yellow fever vaccine.

This clonotype occurred once. The chain couples TRBV30 to TRBJ2-1; 7 nucleotides line up with TRBD1. After removal of 6 bases from V and 6 bases from J, the junction contained 11 bases not matched to a gene. Germline V gene data show CDR1 as GTSNPN and CDR2 as SVGIG (reference sequence). The CDR3 loop spans 14 amino acids. This CDR3 reads CACKDRSSGNEQFF. The CDR3 DNA reads TGTGCCTGTAAGGACAGGTCAAGTGGCAATGAGCAGTTCTTC. The variable domain in full, completed from reference TRBV30 and TRBJ2-1, reads SQTIHQWPATLVQPVGSPLSLECTVEGTSNPNLYWYRQAAGRGLQLLFYSVGIGQISSEVPQNLSASRPQDRQFILSSKKLLLSDSGFYLCACKDRSSGNEQFFGPGTRLTVL.

This clonotype was seen a handful of times. The chain combines TRBV6-4 with TRBJ2-1; no clear D. Germline CDR1 MRHNA, CDR2 SNTAGT. V lost 6 bases and J lost 0, with 15 bases in between. CDR3 size: 16 residues. The CDR3 DNA sequence: TGTGCCAGCAGCCCCCCTGAGAGGAGCTCCTACAATGAGCAGTTCTTC. Its translation: CASSPPERSSYNEQFF.

The chain employs TRBV5-1 and TRBJ2-1, with TRBD2 matching over 9 bases. CDR1 is SGHRS and CDR2 is YFSETQ in the germline V gene. V dropped 1 base and J dropped 9; count of bases not matched to a gene: 11. This CDR3 region has 16 residues. The CDR3 DNA follows: TGCGCCAGCAGCTTGAACACCATAGCGGGAGCGGGTGAGCAGTTCTTC. Translating gives CASSLNTIAGAGEQFF.

V usage is TRBV23-1 and J usage is TRBJ2-3; D gene ambiguous. TRBV23-1 is an ORF, and what it does is uncertain. Trimming took off 4 bases at V and 2 bases at J, with 7 bases between the two ends. The CDR3 totals 13 residues. The CDR3 bases are TGCGCCAGCAGTCGACGGTTCACAGATACGCAGTATTTT. Its protein product is CASSRRFTDTQYF.

The V and J genes are TRBV27 and TRBJ2-3; 8 nucleotides align to TRBD2. The length of the CDR3 is 14 residues. In germline, CDR1 is MNHEY, CDR2 SMNVEV (reference sequence). The V and J ends lost 6 bases and 5 bases, in that order; junction bases with no gene match: 7. The CDR3 DNA reads as TGTGCCAGCAGCGGGACTAGTAGGGGAGATACGCAGTATTTT. Translating it yields CASSGTSRGDTQYF.

This clonotype has just a few counts. The chain recombines TRBV20-1 with TRBJ2-2; 9 positions agree with TRBD1. The V segment lost 3 bases and the J segment 6 bases; nucleotides outside the gene matches: 2. The CDR3 has 13 residues. The germline V gene encodes CDR1 DFQATT and CDR2 SNEGSKA (reference sequence). The CDR3 sequence is CSARDRGPGELFF. The DNA of the CDR3 is TGCAGTGCTAGGGACAGGGGACCCGGGGAGCTGTTTTTT.

This clonotype occurred a few times. The chain joins TRBV7-8 to TRBJ2-3; the D is unclear. The germline CDR1 and CDR2 sequences are SGHVS and FQNEAQ. This CDR3 has 16 residues. Trimming shortened V by 1 base and J by 0 bases, and 11 bases separated the two germline ends. The CDR3 region has the DNA TGTGCCAGCAGCTTAGGCGCAGCCACTAGCACAGATACGCAGTATTTT. As protein: CASSLGAATSTDTQYF.

The table lists this clonotype with a count of one. The chain couples TRBV10-1 to TRBJ2-1, with 7 bases that match TRBD2. The CDR3 runs to 13 residues. With V trimmed by 6 bases and J by 7 bases, 6 bases remained unmatched. Germline V gene lookup returns CDR1 WNHNN and CDR2 SYGVQD (reference sequence). The DNA for the CDR3 is TGCGCCAGCAGCGCGGGAGAGGGTAATGAGCAGTTCTTC. Amino acid sequence: CASSAGEGNEQFF.

The chain joins TRBV3-1 to TRBJ2-3, with 10 bases matching TRBD2. The CDR3 covers 16 residues. The ends lost 0 bases at V and 4 bases at J; junction bases unmatched: 4. CDR1 LGHDT and CDR2 YNNKEL come from the germline V gene (reference sequence). Written as DNA, the CDR3 is TGTGCCAGCAGCCAAGAAAGTCTAGCGGGAGCAGATACGCAGTATTTT. This codes for CASSQESLAGADTQYF.

This sequence joins TRBV27 and TRBJ2-1, with 11 bases identical to TRBD2. The CDR3 totals 13 residues. The germline V gene encodes CDR1 MNHEY and CDR2 SMNVEV (reference sequence). With 8 bases clipped from V and 7 bases from J, the junction kept 4 bases outside the gene matches. The CDR3 is CASRSGRVNEQFF. The DNA of the CDR3 is TGTGCCAGCCGTAGCGGGAGGGTTAATGAGCAGTTCTTC.

There are a few counts of this clonotype. The chain has TRBV2 and TRBJ1-1; D gene unclear. Germline V gene data show CDR1 as SNHLY and CDR2 as FYNNEI. Trimming removed 4 bases at V and 1 base at J, with 7 bases between. This CDR3 is 13 amino acids long. Here the CDR3 reads CASSASRNTEAFF. The CDR3 DNA follows: TGTGCCAGCAGTGCTTCGAGGAACACTGAAGCTTTCTTT.

This clonotype has more than one count but fewer than ten. The chain has TRBV10-3 and TRBJ1-3; D is perhaps TRBD1 (6 bases). Germline CDR1 and CDR2: ENHRY and SYGVKD. Trimming left V 6 bases short and J 2 bases short, with 11 bases between. The CDR3 is made up of 14 amino acids. The DNA of the CDR3 is TGTGCCATCAGAGGGGGGGCAGCTGGAAACACCATATATTTT. Its translation: CAIRGGAAGNTIYF.

The table lists this clonotype with many counts. The chain couples TRBV7-2 to TRBJ1-5; TRBD1 aligns across 8 bases. The V gene end was trimmed by 3 bases and the J gene end by 4 bases; junction bases not matched to a gene: 5. Germline V gives CDR1 SGHTA, CDR2 FQGNSA. The CDR3 runs to 15 residues. CDR3 in DNA: TGTGCCAGCAGCTTGGCCGGGACAGGAAATCAGCCCCAGCATTTT. Protein: CASSLAGTGNQPQHF. Full variable domain (outside the CDR3, taken from reference TRBV7-2 and TRBJ1-5): GAGVSQSPSNKVTEKGKDVELRCDPISGHTALYWYRQSLGQGLEFLIYFQGNSAPDKSGLPSDRFSAERTGGSVSTLTIQRTQQEDSAVYLCASSLAGTGNQPQHFGDGTRLSIL.

V gene TRBV5-1 combines with J gene TRBJ2-5, with 8 bases aligning to TRBD2. The V gene's germline CDR1 is SGHRS and CDR2 YFSETQ. CDR3 length: 15 amino acids. The J segment lost 4 bases and the V segment lost 1 base, leaving 6 bases of the junction unmatched. The CDR3 DNA follows: TGCGCCAGCAGCTTGAGCGGGGGCAGGGGAGAGACCCAGTACTTC. Translating gives CASSLSGGRGETQYF.

The chain combines TRBV20-1 with TRBJ1-3; no definite D call. CDR3 length equals 14 residues. Trimming cost V 1 base and J 0 bases, with 7 bases left between them. CDR1 and CDR2 (germline): DFQATT, SNEGSKA (reference sequence). CDR3 loop: CSARAGNSGNTIYF. The DNA for the CDR3 is TGCAGTGCTAGAGCCGGGAACTCTGGAAACACCATATATTTT.

J is TRBJ2-7 and V is TRBV9; a weak D match, TRBD1 (7 bases). This CDR3 spans 14 amino acids. V shed 3 bases and J shed 3 bases, with 13 bases lying between them. Germline V gene data show CDR1 as SGDLS and CDR2 as YYNGEE. The CDR3 protein is CASSEGAGFYEQYF. The CDR3 coding sequence is TGTGCCAGCAGCGAGGGGGCGGGGTTCTACGAGCAGTACTTC.

The chain combines TRBV5-1 with TRBJ2-5; 10 bases map to TRBD2. Trimming cost V 6 bases and J 5 bases; bases outside gene matches: 7. Germline V gene data show CDR1 as SGHRS and CDR2 as YFSETQ. The CDR3 totals 14 residues. The CDR3 coding sequence is TGCGCCAGCACTTCTAGCGGGAGTGCGGAGACCCAGTACTTC. Translation: CASTSSGSAETQYF.

The genes are TRBV5-1 and TRBJ2-1; 7 bases fit TRBD2. CDR1 and CDR2 from the germline V gene are SGHRS and YFSETQ. V lost 4 bases and J lost 10; bases outside the gene matches: 14. The CDR3 consists of 15 residues. The CDR3 DNA reads as TGCGCCAGCAGCGATGGCGGGACTACGATAGGCGAGCAGTTCTTC. It is translated as CASSDGGTTIGEQFF.

For the CDR3, the DNA is TGTGCCAGCAGTGAATGGGAGGTTGGGCCCACCGGGGAGCTGTTTTTT. Its translation: CASSEWEVGPTGELFF. This chain links TRBV25-1 with TRBJ2-2; D may be TRBD2 (6 bases). In germline, CDR1 is MGHDK, CDR2 SYGVNS. The CDR3 runs 16 residues. V was pared by 1 base and J by 4 bases, with 13 bases between.

This clonotype has only a few counts. This chain joins TRBV9 and TRBJ2-4; D tentatively reads TRBD1 or TRBD2 (5 bases each). Trimming removed 3 bases at V and 8 bases at J, with 18 bases between. The germline gives CDR1 SGDLS, CDR2 YYNGEE. The CDR3 length is 15 residues. The CDR3 DNA reads as TGTGCCAGCAGCGGGACCGGGGCCCTAAGCGACATTCAGTACTTC. As protein: CASSGTGALSDIQYF.

The rearrangement uses TRBV5-1 and TRBJ2-3, with no clear D. The V gene's germline CDR1 is SGHRS and CDR2 YFSETQ. The V end was cut by 5 bases, the J end by 1 base, with 11 bases between. The CDR3 consists of 14 residues. The CDR3 spells CASSGWARTDTQYF. CDR3 DNA: TGCGCCAGCAGTGGGTGGGCCCGCACAGATACGCAGTATTTT.

The J gene is TRBJ1-1, the V gene TRBV3-1; tentative D call: TRBD1 (5 bases). Germline CDR1 is LGHDT and CDR2 is YNNKEL (reference sequence). V was trimmed by 1 base and J by 0 bases, leaving 12 bases between them. This CDR3 contains 16 residues. The CDR3 loop is CASSQGTGLVNTEAFF. For the CDR3, the DNA is TGTGCCAGCAGCCAAGGGACGGGGCTGGTGAACACTGAAGCTTTCTTT.

The rearrangement links TRBV20-1 to TRBJ2-3; the D is unclear. The V end lost 2 bases, the J end lost 0 bases, and 6 bases lay between the germline ends. The CDR3 runs 13 residues. From germline, CDR1 is DFQATT and CDR2 SNEGSKA (reference sequence). The CDR3, as DNA: TGCAGTGCTAGAACTCAGAGCACAGATACGCAGTATTTT. Translated: CSARTQSTDTQYF.

This clonotype was picked up a small number of times. The chain combines TRBV6-4 with TRBJ2-3, with TRBD2 identical over 7 bases. The CDR3 sequence is 15 residues long. Germline CDR1 and CDR2: MRHNA and SNTAGT. V lost 3 bases and J lost 5; bases outside the gene matches: 8. The CDR3 sequence: CASSEMAGDVDTQYF. In nucleotides, the CDR3 is TGTGCCAGCAGTGAAATGGCGGGAGACGTAGATACGCAGTATTTT.

The chain carries TRBV20-1 and TRBJ2-5; tentative D call: TRBD1 (5 bases). Germline V lookup: CDR1 DFQATT, CDR2 SNEGSKA (reference sequence). V lost 5 bases and J lost 3, with 16 bases in between. The CDR3 runs to 14 residues. CDR3 sequence reads: CSAYPRTPKETQYF. As DNA, the CDR3 is TGCAGTGCTTACCCCCGGACACCAAAAGAGACCCAGTACTTC.

This clonotype was seen a few times. The chain is built from TRBV7-2 and TRBJ2-1; 10 bases are a match to TRBD2. Germline assignment: CDR1 SGHTA and CDR2 FQGNSA. The ends lost 7 bases at V and 5 bases at J; junction bases unmatched: 11. The length of the CDR3 is 16 residues. The CDR3 nucleotides are TGTGCCAGCATCTGGGCGCAGGGACTAGCGAACAATGAGCAGTTCTTC. Translation gives CASIWAQGLANNEQFF.

This clonotype appeared a few times. The V gene is TRBV30, the J gene TRBJ2-3, with D unclear. Looked up from germline, CDR1 is GTSNPN and CDR2 is SVGIG (reference sequence). The V end lost 2 bases, the J end lost 6 bases, and 15 bases lay between the germline ends. CDR3 length: 14 residues. CDR3 region: CAWSMKGMGDTQYF. DNA for the CDR3: TGTGCCTGGAGTATGAAAGGGATGGGGGATACGCAGTATTTT.

The table lists this clonotype with a few counts. CDR3 in amino acids: CSVDPGGGNEQFF. CDR3 coding DNA: TGCAGCGTTGATCCAGGGGGTGGCAATGAGCAGTTCTTC. This chain uses TRBV29-1 with TRBJ2-1, with TRBD1 matching 7 bases. Germline-derived CDR1 and CDR2 are SQVTM and ANQGSEA. Unmatched junction bases numbered 5, after V lost 3 bases and J lost 6 bases. The CDR3 is made up of 13 amino acids.